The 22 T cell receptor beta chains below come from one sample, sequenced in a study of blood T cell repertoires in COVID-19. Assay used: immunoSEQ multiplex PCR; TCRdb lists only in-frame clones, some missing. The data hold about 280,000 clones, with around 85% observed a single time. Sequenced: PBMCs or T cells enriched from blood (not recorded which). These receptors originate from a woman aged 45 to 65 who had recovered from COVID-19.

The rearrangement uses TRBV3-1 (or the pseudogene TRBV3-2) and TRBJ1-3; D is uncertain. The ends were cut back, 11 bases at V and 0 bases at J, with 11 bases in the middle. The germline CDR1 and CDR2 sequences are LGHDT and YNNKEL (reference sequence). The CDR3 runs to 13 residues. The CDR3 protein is CAATPPSGNTIYF. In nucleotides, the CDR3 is TGTGCCGCCACACCGCCCTCTGGAAACACCATATATTTT.

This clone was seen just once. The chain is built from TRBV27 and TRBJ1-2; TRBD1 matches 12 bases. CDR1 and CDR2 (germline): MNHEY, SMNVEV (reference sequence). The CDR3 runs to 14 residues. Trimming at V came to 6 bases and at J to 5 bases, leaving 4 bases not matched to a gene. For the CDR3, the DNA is TGTGCCAGCAGACAGGGACAGGGGGCATATGGCTACACCTTC. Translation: CASRQGQGAYGYTF.

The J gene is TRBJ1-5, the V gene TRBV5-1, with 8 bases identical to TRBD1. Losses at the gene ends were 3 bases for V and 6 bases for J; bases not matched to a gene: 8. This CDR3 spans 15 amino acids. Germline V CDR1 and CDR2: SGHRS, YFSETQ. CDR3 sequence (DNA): TGCGCCAGCAGCTCTTGGGGACAGGAGGGTCAGCCCCAGCATTTT. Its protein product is CASSSWGQEGQPQHF.

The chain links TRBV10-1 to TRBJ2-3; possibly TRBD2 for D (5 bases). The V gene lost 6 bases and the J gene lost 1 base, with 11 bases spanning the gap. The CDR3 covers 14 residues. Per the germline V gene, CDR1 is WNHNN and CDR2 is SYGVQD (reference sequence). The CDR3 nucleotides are TGCGCCAGCAGCTCGGACTGGCGCACAGATACGCAGTATTTT. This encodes CASSSDWRTDTQYF.

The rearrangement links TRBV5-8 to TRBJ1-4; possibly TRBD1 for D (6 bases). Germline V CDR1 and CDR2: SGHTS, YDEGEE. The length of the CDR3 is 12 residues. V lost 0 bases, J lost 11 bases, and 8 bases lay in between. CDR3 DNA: TGTGCCAGCAGCTTGGTTGGACAGAAACTGTTTTTT. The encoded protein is CASSLVGQKLFF.

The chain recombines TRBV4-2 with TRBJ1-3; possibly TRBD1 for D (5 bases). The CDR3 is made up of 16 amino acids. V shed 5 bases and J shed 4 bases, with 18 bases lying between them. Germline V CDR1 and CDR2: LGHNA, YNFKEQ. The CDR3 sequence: CASSSASGFGGNTIYF. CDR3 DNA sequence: TGTGCCAGCAGCAGCGCTTCAGGGTTCGGCGGAAACACCATATATTTT.

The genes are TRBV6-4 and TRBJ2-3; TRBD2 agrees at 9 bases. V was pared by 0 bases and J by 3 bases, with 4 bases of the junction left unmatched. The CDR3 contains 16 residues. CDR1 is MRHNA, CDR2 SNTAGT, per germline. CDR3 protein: CASSDSPSGITDTQYF. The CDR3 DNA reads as TGTGCCAGCAGTGACTCCCCTAGCGGGATTACAGATACGCAGTATTTT.

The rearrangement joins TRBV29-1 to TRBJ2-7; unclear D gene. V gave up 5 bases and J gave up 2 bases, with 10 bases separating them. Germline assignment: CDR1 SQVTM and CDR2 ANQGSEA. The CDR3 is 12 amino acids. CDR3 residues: CSVFTETYEQYF. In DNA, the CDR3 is TGCAGCGTTTTTACAGAGACCTACGAGCAGTACTTC.

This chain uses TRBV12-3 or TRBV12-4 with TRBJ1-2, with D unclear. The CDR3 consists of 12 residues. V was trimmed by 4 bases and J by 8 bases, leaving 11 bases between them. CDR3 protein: CASSSTHQGYTF. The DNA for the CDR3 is TGTGCCAGCAGTTCCACACATCAGGGCTACACCTTC.

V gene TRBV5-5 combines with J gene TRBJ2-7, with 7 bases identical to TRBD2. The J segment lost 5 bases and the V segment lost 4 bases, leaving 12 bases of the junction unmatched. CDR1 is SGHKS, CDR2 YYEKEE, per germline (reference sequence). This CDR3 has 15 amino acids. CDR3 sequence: CASSRAAGRANEQYF. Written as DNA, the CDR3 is TGTGCCAGCAGCCGGGCGGCAGGGAGGGCTAACGAGCAGTACTTC.

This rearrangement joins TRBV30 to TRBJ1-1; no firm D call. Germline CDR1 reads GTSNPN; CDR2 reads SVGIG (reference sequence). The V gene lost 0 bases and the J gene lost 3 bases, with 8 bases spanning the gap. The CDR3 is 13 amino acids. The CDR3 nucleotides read TGTGCCTGGAGTGTGGGGAGTGACACTGAAGCTTTCTTT. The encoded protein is CAWSVGSDTEAFF. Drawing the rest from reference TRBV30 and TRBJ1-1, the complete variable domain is SQTIHQWPATLVQPVGSPLSLECTVEGTSNPNLYWYRQAAGRGLQLLFYSVGIGQISSEVPQNLSASRPQDRQFILSSKKLLLSDSGFYLCAWSVGSDTEAFFGQGTRLTVV.

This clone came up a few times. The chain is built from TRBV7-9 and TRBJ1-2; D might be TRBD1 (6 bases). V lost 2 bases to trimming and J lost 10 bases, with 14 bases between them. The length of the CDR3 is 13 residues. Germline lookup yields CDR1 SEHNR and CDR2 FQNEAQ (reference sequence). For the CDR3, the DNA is TGTGCCAGCAGCTTACAGGGGCTAAGGGACTACACCTTC. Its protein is CASSLQGLRDYTF. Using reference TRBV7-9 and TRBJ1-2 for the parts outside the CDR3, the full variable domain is DTGVSQNPRHKITKRGQNVTFRCDPISEHNRLYWYRQTLGQGPEFLTYFQNEAQLEKSRLLSDRFSAERPKGSFSTLEIQRTEQGDSAMYLCASSLQGLRDYTFGSGTRLTVV.

The CDR3 DNA follows: TGTGCCAGCAGCCAAGTTAGATCAGGACAGGGCCTCTACAATGAGCAGTTCTTC. Translating gives CASSQVRSGQGLYNEQFF. This chain links TRBV14 with TRBJ2-1, with 8 nucleotides matching TRBD1. Germline trimming cut 1 base from V and 3 bases from J; bases unmatched to any gene: 11. Looked up from germline, CDR1 is SGHDN and CDR2 is FVKESK. The CDR3 is made up of 18 amino acids.

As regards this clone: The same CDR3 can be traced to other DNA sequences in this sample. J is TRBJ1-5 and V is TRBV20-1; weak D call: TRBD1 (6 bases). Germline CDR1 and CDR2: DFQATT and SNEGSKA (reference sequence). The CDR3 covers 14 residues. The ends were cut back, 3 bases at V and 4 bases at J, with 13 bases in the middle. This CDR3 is CSASRQGGNQPQHF. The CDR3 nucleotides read TGCAGTGCTAGTCGGCAAGGGGGAAATCAGCCCCAGCATTTT.

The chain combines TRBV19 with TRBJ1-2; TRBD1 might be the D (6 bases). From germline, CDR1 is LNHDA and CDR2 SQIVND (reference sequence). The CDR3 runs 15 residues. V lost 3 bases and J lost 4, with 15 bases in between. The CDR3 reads CASSMGTGRIYGYTF. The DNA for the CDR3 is TGTGCCAGTAGTATGGGTACAGGGAGAATCTATGGCTACACCTTC.

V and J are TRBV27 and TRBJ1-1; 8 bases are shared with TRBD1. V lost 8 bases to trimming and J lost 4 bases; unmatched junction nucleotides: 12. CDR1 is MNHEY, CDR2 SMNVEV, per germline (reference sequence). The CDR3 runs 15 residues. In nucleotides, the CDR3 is TGTGCCAGCTTCCTGGCTGGGCAGGGGGCCACTGAAGCTTTCTTT. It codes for CASFLAGQGATEAFF.

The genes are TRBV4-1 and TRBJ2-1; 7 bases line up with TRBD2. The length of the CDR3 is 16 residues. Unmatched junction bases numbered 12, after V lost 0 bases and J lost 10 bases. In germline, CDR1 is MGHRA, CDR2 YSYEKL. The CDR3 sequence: CASSQDRGRGTGEQFF. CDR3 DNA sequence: TGCGCCAGCAGCCAAGACCGCGGGCGGGGGACCGGGGAGCAGTTCTTC.

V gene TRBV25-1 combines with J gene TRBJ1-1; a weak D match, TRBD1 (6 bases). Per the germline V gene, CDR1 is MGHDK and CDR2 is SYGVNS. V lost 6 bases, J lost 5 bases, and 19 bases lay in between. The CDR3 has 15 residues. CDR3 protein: CASRPSGGRTTEAFF. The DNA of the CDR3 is TGTGCCAGCAGGCCCAGCGGGGGGCGAACAACTGAAGCTTTCTTT.

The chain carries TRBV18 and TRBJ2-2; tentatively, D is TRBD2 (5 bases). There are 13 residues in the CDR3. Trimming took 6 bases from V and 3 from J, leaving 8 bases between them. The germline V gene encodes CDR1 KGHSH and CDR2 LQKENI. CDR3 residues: CASSGRDTGELFF. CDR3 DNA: TGTGCCAGCTCGGGGAGAGACACCGGGGAGCTGTTTTTT.

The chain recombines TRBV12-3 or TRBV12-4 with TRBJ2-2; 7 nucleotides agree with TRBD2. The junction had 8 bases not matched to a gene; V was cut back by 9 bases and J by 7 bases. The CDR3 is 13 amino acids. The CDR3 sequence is CASRREWSGELFF. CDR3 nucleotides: TGTGCCAGTCGGCGGGAGTGGAGCGGGGAGCTGTTTTTT.

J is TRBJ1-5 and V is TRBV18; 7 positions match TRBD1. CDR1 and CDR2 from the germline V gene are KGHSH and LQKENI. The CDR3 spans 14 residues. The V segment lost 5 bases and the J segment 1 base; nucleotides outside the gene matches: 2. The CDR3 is CASSEGQSNQPQHF. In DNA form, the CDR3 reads TGTGCCAGCTCAGAGGGACAGAGCAATCAGCCCCAGCATTTT.

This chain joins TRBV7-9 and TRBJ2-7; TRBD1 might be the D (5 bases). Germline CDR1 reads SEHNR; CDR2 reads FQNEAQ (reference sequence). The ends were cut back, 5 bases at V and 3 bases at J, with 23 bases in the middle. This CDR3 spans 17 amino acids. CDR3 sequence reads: CASSNSMRTQGLYEQYF. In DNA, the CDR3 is TGTGCCAGCAGCAATTCTATGAGGACCCAGGGCCTCTACGAGCAGTACTTC.